This paragraph covers one TCR beta chain sequence. Its antigen is currently unknown. One junction end does not reproduce the germline sequence, and a read error may be involved. The Oncomine TCR Beta short-read assay was applied to DNA of cultured CD4+ T cells. It was from cultured CD4+ T cells that genomic DNA was extracted. TCRdb itself ran the PCR reads through MiXCR, one entry per CDR3 protein. The table includes around 16,000 distinct CDR3 sequences, approximately 53% detected once. Germline V gene sequence: CDR1 SGHAT, CDR2 FQNNGV. The CDR3 runs to 15 residues. Sample treatment: roughly ten-day PBMC culture with coronavirus spike peptide pools or control peptides (ViraFEST assay). Negative-selection isolation of CD4+ T cells was performed after 10 days of culture. This specimen belongs to a study of vaccination and CD4 T cells after COVID-19. Overall study findings and caveats: Median numbers of SARS-CoV-2-reactive clonotypes increased from roughly 19 to 38 (not a significant change). Spike mono-reactivity held for 304 of 307 vaccine-specific clones in convalescent patients.

The source was cultured CD4+ T cells from blood, collected after SARS-CoV-2 vaccination. The chain recombines TRBV11-2 with TRBJ1-1; 9 bases are a match to TRBD1. The clonotype comes from a human donor with COVID-19. This CDR3 reads CASRYTGTGNNEAFF. The CDR3 DNA is TGTGCCAGCAGGTATACCGGGACAGGGAACAATGAAGCTTTCTTT.